Below, 32 T cell receptor beta chains from the same sample are listed, as sequenced in a study of T-cell reconstitution after alpha-beta-depleted transplantation in children. Construction of the TCRbeta library involved unique molecular identifiers. Using its own MiXCR run on the PCR reads, TCRdb lists one record per CDR3 protein. Of 200,000 to 250,000 distinct CDR3 sequences detected, roughly 8.2% appear once; the ten largest clones hold 6% to 7%. The specimen was PBMCs, mostly from graft donor cells, collected 180 days after TCRalphabeta/CD19-depleted stem cell transplant. The receptors derive from a male patient between 5 and 17 years old who had a stem cell transplant for acute lymphoblastic leukemia, so the T cells may come from the graft donor.

Turning to this clonotype: This could be a read error, since a much larger clone is one nucleotide away. The J gene is TRBJ2-5, the V gene TRBV28; D remains unclear. Trimming left V 3 bases short and J 2 bases short, with 10 bases between. The CDR3 is 14 residues long. The germline V gene has CDR1 MDHEN and CDR2 SYDVKM. The CDR3 is CASSFFSPQETQYF. CDR3 nucleotide sequence: TGTGCCAGCAGTTTCTTTAGTCCTCAAGAGACCCAGTACTTC.

This clonotype appeared many times. The chain has TRBV7-2 and TRBJ2-3; possibly TRBD1 for D (6 bases). The V end was cut by 5 bases, the J end by 3 bases, with 15 bases between. Germline V CDR1 and CDR2: SGHTA, FQGNSA. The length of the CDR3 is 15 residues. This chain's CDR3 is CASSRWGLGTDTQYF. The CDR3 DNA is TGTGCCAGCAGCCGCTGGGGGCTAGGAACAGATACGCAGTATTTT.

This clonotype was recorded many times. The V and J genes are TRBV10-3 and TRBJ2-3; a weak D match, TRBD2 (7 bases). The CDR3 length is 18 residues. Trimming cost V 3 bases and J 2 bases, with 21 bases left between them. Germline V lookup: CDR1 ENHRY, CDR2 SYGVKD. Here the CDR3 DNA reads TGTGCCATCAGTGACCTTATCCTGGGGCGGGGGCCCACAGATACGCAGTATTTT. Protein sequence: CAISDLILGRGPTDTQYF.

In the case of this clonotype: This could be a read error, since a much larger clone is one nucleotide away. This chain links TRBV4-2 with TRBJ1-2; 7 nucleotides agree with TRBD1. The CDR3 has 19 amino acids. Germline V gene data show CDR1 as LGHNA and CDR2 as YNFKEQ. The CDR3 DNA sequence: TGTGCCAGCAGCCAAGATTCTAGGGACAGTACCTATATCAACTATGTCTACACCTTC. Its protein is CASSQDSRDSTYINYVYTF.

This clonotype was counted ten times or more. The rearrangement uses TRBV20-1 and TRBJ2-1, with no clear D. V shed 2 bases and J shed 13 bases, with 12 bases lying between them. This CDR3 has 11 residues. The germline V gene encodes CDR1 DFQATT and CDR2 SNEGSKA (reference sequence). The CDR3 protein is CSARHDHSQFF. CDR3 nucleotide sequence: TGCAGTGCTAGACACGACCACTCACAGTTCTTC.

The sample holds many counts of this clonotype. The rearrangement links TRBV7-9 to TRBJ1-1; a weak D match, TRBD1 (6 bases). The germline CDR1 and CDR2 sequences are SEHNR and FQNEAQ (reference sequence). The V gene lost 2 bases and the J gene lost 1 base, with 11 bases spanning the gap. This CDR3 has 15 amino acids. CDR3 sequence reads: CASSLRETGNTEAFF. The CDR3 region has the DNA TGTGCCAGCAGCTTACGGGAGACAGGGAACACTGAAGCTTTCTTT.

The table lists this clonotype with a few counts. The gene calls are TRBV7-8 and TRBJ1-3; no reliable D call. V shed 2 bases and J shed 0 bases, with 14 bases lying between them. The germline gives CDR1 SGHVS, CDR2 FQNEAQ. The CDR3 covers 17 residues. The CDR3 region is CASSLTPERSSGNTIYF. The DNA of the CDR3 is TGTGCCAGCAGCTTAACCCCGGAGCGCTCCTCTGGAAACACCATATATTTT.

This clonotype was observed many times. This rearrangement joins TRBV28 to TRBJ2-1; D may be TRBD2 (7 bases). Trimming stripped 5 bases from V and 0 bases from J, with 14 bases between. Germline V lookup: CDR1 MDHEN, CDR2 SYDVKM. This CDR3 has 16 residues. The CDR3 DNA sequence: TGTGCCAGCAGTCCCGGGGGGCGGAGCTCCTACAATGAGCAGTTCTTC. Its translation is CASSPGGRSSYNEQFF.

This clonotype was seen repeatedly, ten times or more. The rearrangement joins TRBV27 to TRBJ1-2; D is possibly TRBD1 (6 bases). Germline CDR1 reads MNHEY; CDR2 reads SMNVEV (reference sequence). The CDR3 consists of 14 residues. Trimming took 3 bases from V and 4 from J, leaving 12 bases between them. The CDR3 sequence: CASSFSGGGYGYTF. The CDR3 DNA follows: TGTGCCAGCAGTTTTTCGGGGGGCGGCTATGGCTACACCTTC.

This clonotype appeared many times. The J gene is TRBJ1-1, the V gene TRBV19, with 7 bases matching TRBD1. The CDR3 has 16 amino acids. Trimming removed 5 bases from V and 3 bases from J; junction bases left unmatched: 12. Germline CDR1 LNHDA, CDR2 SQIVND (reference sequence). The CDR3 is CASSPTRTGKYTEAFF. In DNA form, the CDR3 reads TGTGCCAGTAGTCCAACCCGGACAGGAAAATACACTGAAGCTTTCTTT. Based on the CDR3 plus reference TRBV19 and TRBJ1-1, the full variable domain is DGGITQSPKYLFRKEGQNVTLSCEQNLNHDAMYWYRQDPGQGLRLIYYSQIVNDFQKGDIAEGYSVSREKKESFPLTVTSAQKNPTAFYLCASSPTRTGKYTEAFFGQGTRLTVV.

This chain uses TRBV11-2 with TRBJ2-5, with 8 bases matching TRBD1. V was pared by 2 bases and J by 3 bases, with 17 bases of the junction left unmatched. This CDR3 is built from 19 residues. Germline V lookup: CDR1 SGHAT, CDR2 FQNNGV. The CDR3 spells CASSLNRGVGRRREETQYF. CDR3 nucleotides: TGTGCCAGCAGCTTAAACAGGGGGGTAGGGCGGAGGAGGGAAGAGACCCAGTACTTC.

In this sample, this clonotype turned up many times. This sequence joins TRBV5-1 and TRBJ1-1; no definite D call. The germline V and J ends were trimmed by 0 bases and 4 bases, with 10 bases remaining between them. The CDR3 is 14 residues long. Germline assignment: CDR1 SGHRS and CDR2 YFSETQ. The CDR3 DNA is TGCGCCAGCAGCTTGGGGACCACCCTCACTGAAGCTTTCTTT. Translated: CASSLGTTLTEAFF. The full variable domain, in which reference TRBV5-1 and TRBJ1-1 provide the parts outside the CDR3, is KAGVTQTPRYLIKTRGQQVTLSCSPISGHRSVSWYQQTPGQGLQFLFEYFSETQRNKGNFPGRFSGRQFSNSRSEMNVSTLELGDSALYLCASSLGTTLTEAFFGQGTRLTVV.

This clonotype has at least ten counts. This chain joins TRBV9 and TRBJ1-1; 8 positions match TRBD1. The germline gives CDR1 SGDLS, CDR2 YYNGEE. This CDR3 has 17 amino acids. Germline trimming cut 0 bases from V and 8 bases from J; bases unmatched to any gene: 15. The CDR3 reads CASSVGRDRSQASEAFF. In DNA form, the CDR3 reads TGTGCCAGCAGCGTAGGCAGGGACAGGTCCCAAGCCTCGGAAGCTTTCTTT.

The gene calls are TRBV18 and TRBJ1-1, with D tentatively TRBD1 (5 bases). V was cut by 2 bases and J by 3 bases, with 10 bases left in between. This CDR3 spans 14 amino acids. Germline CDR1 reads KGHSH; CDR2 reads LQKENI. CDR3 nucleotides: TGTGCCAGCTCACCAATCCCGGGGGACACTGAAGCTTTCTTT. It is translated as CASSPIPGDTEAFF.

This clonotype has a count of ten or more. Germline is not matched at one junction end, which may reflect a read error. The gene calls are TRBV5-1 and TRBJ2-1; TRBD1 might be the D (6 bases). This CDR3 has 12 amino acids. Germline V gene sequence: CDR1 SGHRS, CDR2 YFSETQ. The CDR3 nucleotides are TGTGCCAGCAGCTTAGGGGGCAATGAGCAGTTCTTC. Amino acids: CASSLGGNEQFF.

About this clonotype: Just one base apart from a much larger clone, this may be a read error. The gene calls are TRBV7-2 and TRBJ1-6, with a tentative D call TRBD1 (6 bases). Germline loops: CDR1 SGHTA, CDR2 FQGNSA. This CDR3 has 14 residues. The CDR3, as DNA: TGTGCCAGCAGCTTAGGAGGGGGTTTGGGACCCCCCCACTTT. This encodes CASSLGGGLGPPHF.

The table lists this clonotype with many counts. This chain's CDR3 is CASSFAGRQYF. The DNA for the CDR3 is TGTGCCAGCAGTTTCGCGGGGCGGCAGTACTTC. The J gene is TRBJ2-7, the V gene TRBV28, with a weak D call TRBD2 (6 bases). The CDR3 totals 11 residues. The germline V gene encodes CDR1 MDHEN and CDR2 SYDVKM. Trimming shortened V by 3 bases and J by 9 bases, and 9 bases separated the two germline ends. Drawing the rest from reference TRBV28 and TRBJ2-7, the complete variable domain is DVKVTQSSRYLVKRTGEKVFLECVQDMDHENMFWYRQDPGLGLRLIYFSYDVKMKEKGDIPEGYSVSREKKERFSLILESASTNQTSMYLCASSFAGRQYFGPGTRLTVT.

This clonotype was seen at least ten times. The V gene is TRBV7-2, the J gene TRBJ1-1; no clear D gene. CDR1 and CDR2 from the germline V gene are SGHTA and FQGNSA. Deletions cut 5 bases from V and 3 bases from J, with 13 bases between. The CDR3 is 14 residues long. The CDR3 DNA is TGTGCCAGCAGCCCCTACATGGGCGACACTGAAGCTTTCTTT. It encodes CASSPYMGDTEAFF.

The table lists this clonotype with many counts. The rearrangement uses TRBV24-1 and TRBJ2-1; TRBD2 matches 13 bases. The CDR3 is 18 amino acids. CDR1 and CDR2 from the germline V gene are KGHDR and SFDVKD. With 7 bases clipped from V and 2 bases from J, the junction kept 10 bases outside the gene matches. This CDR3 reads CATRPRLAGGRPYNEQFF. The CDR3 DNA sequence: TGTGCCACCAGACCGCGACTAGCGGGGGGCCGGCCCTACAATGAGCAGTTCTTC.

Concerning this clonotype itself: A much larger clone lies one base from this, so it may be a read error. V is TRBV12-3 or TRBV12-4 and J is TRBJ1-5; D may be TRBD1 (5 bases). The CDR3 covers 17 residues. Trimming stripped 3 bases from V and 0 bases from J, with 15 bases between. CDR3 DNA: TGTGCCAGCAGTTTTTTTAAGGGACGGGGTAGCAATCAGCCCCAGCATTTT. It codes for CASSFFKGRGSNQPQHF.

This clonotype has ten or more counts. The chain couples TRBV12-5 to TRBJ2-7; the D call may be TRBD1 or TRBD2 (5 bases each). The CDR3 loop spans 16 amino acids. CDR1 LGHNT and CDR2 FRNRAP come from the germline V gene. The V and J ends lost 2 bases and 2 bases respectively, with 16 bases between them. The CDR3 nucleotides are TGTGCTAGTGGTTTGCCGGGGACGGGGAACCCCTACGAGCAGTACTTC. It codes for CASGLPGTGNPYEQYF.

There are many counts of this clonotype. V usage is TRBV27 and J usage is TRBJ2-4; the match to TRBD1 covers 8 bases. Losses at the gene ends were 6 bases for V and 7 bases for J; bases not matched to a gene: 14. This CDR3 region has 16 residues. In germline, CDR1 is MNHEY, CDR2 SMNVEV (reference sequence). The CDR3 DNA follows: TGTGCCAGCAGGCCTCCGGGACAGGAGTTAGGGAACATTCAGTACTTC. Amino acids: CASRPPGQELGNIQYF.

This clonotype was detected ten times or more. The chain combines TRBV7-2 with TRBJ2-1; 7 positions match TRBD1. This CDR3 region has 17 residues. Germline lookup yields CDR1 SGHTA and CDR2 FQGNSA. V shed 3 bases, J shed 3 bases, and the junction held 11 bases outside the gene matches. In DNA form, the CDR3 reads TGTGCCAGCAGCTTCCCTCAAGACAGGGTGGGCTACAATGAGCAGTTCTTC. This translates into CASSFPQDRVGYNEQFF. The complete variable domain, with remaining parts taken from reference TRBV7-2 and TRBJ2-1, reads GAGVSQSPSNKVTEKGKDVELRCDPISGHTALYWYRQSLGQGLEFLIYFQGNSAPDKSGLPSDRFSAERTGGSVSTLTIQRTQQEDSAVYLCASSFPQDRVGYNEQFFGPGTRLTVL.

This clonotype was seen ten or more times. This chain links TRBV27 with TRBJ2-7; D is possibly TRBD2 (6 bases). V lost 4 bases and J lost 2, with 12 bases in between. The CDR3 runs to 14 residues. Germline CDR1 reads MNHEY; CDR2 reads SMNVEV (reference sequence). In DNA, the CDR3 is TGTGCCAGCAGTTGGCGGGACCCTACCTACGAGCAGTACTTC. Protein: CASSWRDPTYEQYF.

Ten or more counts support this clonotype. CDR3 DNA sequence: TGCAGTGCTAGAGATGCAGGGGCGCGTCAGCCCCAGCATTTT. The encoded protein is CSARDAGARQPQHF. The chain combines TRBV20-1 with TRBJ1-5; D possibly corresponds to TRBD1 (6 bases). Germline V gene lookup returns CDR1 DFQATT and CDR2 SNEGSKA (reference sequence). V lost 0 bases and J 6 bases, leaving 12 bases between the germline ends. The CDR3 has 14 amino acids.

This clonotype has at least ten counts. The chain combines TRBV12-3 or TRBV12-4 with TRBJ2-2; 7 nucleotides line up with TRBD1. CDR3 length: 16 amino acids. V gave up 6 bases and J gave up 3 bases; unmatched junction bases: 10. In nucleotides, the CDR3 is TGTGCCAGCAGCCCCAACACAGGGGTCCACACCGGGGAGCTGTTTTTT. Protein: CASSPNTGVHTGELFF.

This clonotype was counted ten times or more. The V and J genes are TRBV27 and TRBJ1-1; tentatively, D is TRBD1 (6 bases). V gave up 4 bases and J gave up 5 bases, with 11 bases separating them. The CDR3 is 13 residues long. The germline V gene has CDR1 MNHEY and CDR2 SMNVEV (reference sequence). CDR3 sequence: CASSYQGITEAFF. In DNA form, the CDR3 reads TGTGCCAGCAGTTATCAGGGGATTACTGAAGCTTTCTTT.

This clonotype was seen at least ten times. The chain recombines TRBV7-3 with TRBJ2-1; possibly TRBD2 for D (6 bases). CDR1 and CDR2 from the germline V gene are SGHTA and FQGTGA. The CDR3 contains 14 residues. V lost 0 bases and J lost 9, with 12 bases in between. As DNA, the CDR3 is TGTGCCAGCAGCTTAACCGGCGGGGAGCCTGAGCAGTTCTTC. This encodes CASSLTGGEPEQFF.

This clonotype was counted many times. This chain uses TRBV28 with TRBJ1-2; D ambiguous. The CDR3 is made up of 15 amino acids. CDR1 is MDHEN, CDR2 SYDVKM, per germline. V dropped 3 bases and J dropped 1 base, with 12 bases sitting between them. CDR3 bases: TGTGCCAGCAGTTTCACACCCGTAAATAACTATGGCTACACCTTC. Translated, it gives CASSFTPVNNYGYTF.

This clonotype was seen many times. This chain connects TRBV18 to TRBJ2-7, with 9 positions matching TRBD1. The CDR3 sequence is 15 residues long. Unmatched junction bases numbered 8, after V lost 2 bases and J lost 6 bases. CDR1 is KGHSH and CDR2 is LQKENI in the germline V gene. CDR3: CASSPSDRGFREQYF. The DNA of the CDR3 is TGTGCCAGCTCACCATCAGACAGGGGGTTTCGCGAGCAGTACTTC.

The sample holds many counts of this clonotype. The V gene is TRBV4-2, the J gene TRBJ2-2, with D uncertain. V was shortened by 1 base and J by 12 bases, with 6 bases between the two germline ends. This CDR3 contains 11 residues. In germline, CDR1 is LGHNA, CDR2 YNFKEQ. CDR3 in amino acids: CASSQGAKLFF. The CDR3, as DNA: TGTGCCAGCAGCCAAGGGGCGAAGCTGTTTTTT.

V gene TRBV3-1 combines with J gene TRBJ2-5, with a weak D call TRBD1 (6 bases). Trimming pared 4 bases from V and 5 bases from J, leaving 8 bases between. Germline V gives CDR1 LGHDT, CDR2 YNNKEL (reference sequence). CDR3 length: 12 amino acids. This chain's CDR3 is CASSRRGETQYF. CDR3 nucleotides: TGTGCCAGCAGCCGAAGGGGGGAGACCCAGTACTTC.